Only a few counts were recorded for the clone carrying this TCR beta chain. As yet, its antigen is unknown. The record originates from a study of post-analysis software for immune sequencing data. The overall study: Included among the disease courses, which were recorded for the cohort, were relapsing-remitting, secondary progressive and progressive-relapsing multiple sclerosis. Study-level findings and limits: In patients, roughly five TRBV segments were more frequent than in controls, with TRBV5-6, TRBV5-1 and TRBV20-1 among them. There was significantly lower normalized Chao1 diversity in multiple sclerosis patients than in controls.

Unique molecular identifiers had been added to the TCR beta cDNA libraries. TCRdb recomputed calls from the PCR reads with MiXCR, one row per CDR3 protein. The sample shows hundreds of thousands of distinct CDR3 sequences, roughly 46% of them seen only once. Looked up from germline, CDR1 is SGHTA and CDR2 is FQGTGA. The CDR3 extends over 16 amino acids. Germline trimming cut 4 bases from V and 7 bases from J; bases unmatched to any gene: 11. Sample: blood. This rearrangement joins TRBV7-3 to TRBJ2-1, with 9 bases fitting TRBD2. The clonotype originates from a girl under 18 with multiple sclerosis. CDR3 DNA sequence: TGTGCCAGCAGCTCAATGACTAGCGGAAGAACTAATGAGCAGTTCTTC. Translated: CASSSMTSGRTNEQFF. Together with reference TRBV7-3 and TRBJ2-1, the CDR3 gives the full variable domain: GAGVSQTPSNKVTEKGKYVELRCDPISGHTALYWYRQSLGQGPEFLIYFQGTGAADDSGLPNDRFFAVRPEGSVSTLKIQRTERGDSAVYLCASSSMTSGRTNEQFFGPGTRLTVL.